Listed below are T cell receptor beta chains from one sample, sequenced in a study of blood T cell repertoires in COVID-19. Method: immunoSEQ multiplex PCR; TCRdb's copy keeps in-frame clones and lacks some. The sample has some 300,000 clones, 90% seen once. Sequencing input: PBMCs or T cells enriched from blood (not recorded which). Source of these receptors: a woman aged 25-40 years who had been exposed to COVID-19. The CDR3 runs from the conserved cysteine through the conserved F or W. The D gene is left open where the match is weak. Size tells how often a clone was seen (once, few, many) or the class of an expanded clone, and some rows leave it out.

clone_size: .; d_call: .; v_call: TRBV7-9; j_call: TRBJ1-6; cdr3_nt: TGTGCCAGCAGCTTAGCGAAAGGTGGCCAGGGGTCAAGGTCACCCCTCCACTTT; cdr3_aa: CASSLAKGGQGSRSPLHF
clone_size: .; d_call: .; v_call: TRBV6-5; j_call: TRBJ2-7; cdr3_nt: TGTTTCACGGAGCGGTCTGGATCCTACGAGCAGTACTTC; cdr3_aa: CFTERSGSYEQYF
clone_size: .; d_call: TRBD1; v_call: TRBV27; j_call: TRBJ2-7; cdr3_nt: TGTGCCAGCAGTTCTCGCCTCGACAGGGCCTACGAGCAGTACTTC; cdr3_aa: CASSSRLDRAYEQYF
clone_size: .; d_call: TRBD1; v_call: TRBV5-4; j_call: TRBJ1-2; cdr3_nt: TGTGCCAGCAGAGAACAGGGGGCGGAGGGCTACACCTTC; cdr3_aa: CASREQGAEGYTF
clone_size: .; d_call: TRBD1; v_call: TRBV18; j_call: TRBJ1-1; cdr3_nt: TGTGCCAGCTCACCCCACAGGGGGCTGAACACTGAAGCTTTCTTT; cdr3_aa: CASSPHRGLNTEAFF
clone_size: .; d_call: .; v_call: TRBV2; j_call: TRBJ2-7; cdr3_nt: TGTGCCAGCAGTGTAGGTTTAGGGGCCTACGAGCAGTACTTC; cdr3_aa: CASSVGLGAYEQYF
clone_size: .; d_call: TRBD1; v_call: TRBV5-1; j_call: TRBJ1-1; cdr3_nt: TGCGCCAGCAGCTTGACCTCCGGGACAGCGAACACTGAAGCTTTCTTT; cdr3_aa: CASSLTSGTANTEAFF
clone_size: .; d_call: .; v_call: TRBV11-3; j_call: TRBJ1-3; cdr3_nt: TGTGCCAGCAGCTTATCGGGGGCTGGAAACACCATATATTTT; cdr3_aa: CASSLSGAGNTIYF
clone_size: .; d_call: .; v_call: TRBV19; j_call: TRBJ1-2; cdr3_nt: TGTGCCAGTAGTACCACCATGACAGAGTTCTACTATGGCTACACCTTC; cdr3_aa: CASSTTMTEFYYGYTF
clone_size: .; d_call: .; v_call: TRBV9; j_call: TRBJ1-1; cdr3_nt: TGTGCCAGCAGCGAGGGTAGCGGTCTCCTTGAAGCTTTCTTT; cdr3_aa: CASSEGSGLLEAFF
clone_size: once; d_call: .; v_call: TRBV7-9; j_call: TRBJ1-5; cdr3_nt: TGTGCCAGCAGCCAGACAGGTGGCAATCAGCCCCAGCATTTT; cdr3_aa: CASSQTGGNQPQHF
clone_size: few; d_call: .; v_call: TRBV15; j_call: TRBJ2-7; cdr3_nt: TGTGCCACCAGCAGGGACTTGAACTACGAGCAGTACTTC; cdr3_aa: CATSRDLNYEQYF
clone_size: few; d_call: TRBD1; v_call: TRBV6-5; j_call: TRBJ1-2; cdr3_nt: TGTGCCACGGGGGCAGGGGGGAGAGTTAACTATGGCTACACCTTC; cdr3_aa: CATGAGGRVNYGYTF
clone_size: .; d_call: .; v_call: TRBV2; j_call: TRBJ2-1; cdr3_nt: TGTGCCAGCTTTCAAGCGGACAATGAGCAGTTCTTC; cdr3_aa: CASFQADNEQFF
clone_size: .; d_call: TRBD1; v_call: TRBV6-4; j_call: TRBJ2-1; cdr3_nt: TGTGCCAGCAGTGATGCAAGGACAGGGTACCATGAGCAGTTCTTC; cdr3_aa: CASSDARTGYHEQFF
clone_size: .; d_call: .; v_call: TRBV21-1; j_call: TRBJ1-2; cdr3_nt: TGTGCCAGCAGCGGGTACCAGGGCCTCCGATATGGCTACACCTTC; cdr3_aa: CASSGYQGLRYGYTF
clone_size: .; d_call: .; v_call: TRBV5-5; j_call: TRBJ1-4; cdr3_nt: TGTGCCAGCAGCGGCGGGTCGGTGGGTGAAAAACTGTTTTTT; cdr3_aa: CASSGGSVGEKLFF
clone_size: .; d_call: TRBD2; v_call: TRBV7-9; j_call: TRBJ2-1; cdr3_nt: TGTGCCAGCAGCGCAGTCAGTGGGAGGGGCAGTGAGCAGTTCTTC; cdr3_aa: CASSAVSGRGSEQFF